This passage covers 17 T cell receptor beta chains from one sample sequenced in a study of T cell responses to AZD1222 COVID-19 vaccine. TCRdb keeps only in-frame clones here, not all; method: immunoSEQ multiplex PCR. The repertoire holds 200,000 or so clones, with about 93% as singletons. The sample was peripheral blood, taken on day 0 of MenACWY control vaccination. The receptors stem from an adult in good health.

The chain links TRBV5-1 to TRBJ2-7; 8 positions match TRBD2. CDR1 and CDR2 (germline): SGHRS, YFSETQ. J gave up 0 bases and V 3 bases, and 8 bases lay outside the gene matches. This CDR3 spans 16 amino acids. In DNA, the CDR3 is TGCGCCAGCAGCTCCCTTAGTAGCGGGGCCTCCTACGAGCAGTACTTC. Protein product: CASSSLSSGASYEQYF.

The V call is TRBV2, the J call TRBJ1-1; D is undetermined. Trimming removed 6 bases from V and 3 bases from J, with 14 bases in between. The germline V gene encodes CDR1 SNHLY and CDR2 FYNNEI. The CDR3 sequence is 14 residues long. The DNA for the CDR3 is TGTGCCAGCAGCGCACAAGGGTTGTACACTGAAGCTTTCTTT. Translated: CASSAQGLYTEAFF.

This rearrangement joins TRBV7-2 to TRBJ2-5; possibly TRBD2 for D (6 bases). CDR3 length: 14 residues. The germline V and J ends were trimmed by 4 bases and 7 bases, with 16 bases remaining between them. Germline lookup yields CDR1 SGHTA and CDR2 FQGNSA. Here the CDR3 DNA reads TGTGCCAGCAGCTCCCAGGGCCGGGGAGGGACCCAGTACTTC. Translating gives CASSSQGRGGTQYF.

The rearrangement uses TRBV5-6 and TRBJ1-1; TRBD1 agrees at 7 bases. CDR3 length equals 16 residues. The V segment lost 4 bases and the J segment 3 bases; nucleotides outside the gene matches: 12. Germline V gives CDR1 SGHDT, CDR2 YYEEEE. The CDR3 nucleotides read TGTGCCAGCAGCCGACAGGGTTATACCGGGTACACTGAAGCTTTCTTT. Its protein product is CASSRQGYTGYTEAFF.

The V gene is TRBV7-2, the J gene TRBJ1-5; no definite D call. Germline CDR1 reads SGHTA; CDR2 reads FQGNSA. This CDR3 is built from 12 residues. V was clipped by 2 bases and J by 3 bases, with 2 bases between them. The CDR3 loop is CASSLYNQPQHF. CDR3 nucleotide sequence: TGTGCCAGCAGCTTATACAATCAGCCCCAGCATTTT.

This sequence joins TRBV30 and TRBJ1-6; the D gene is possibly TRBD1 (6 bases). The germline CDR1 and CDR2 sequences are GTSNPN and SVGIG (reference sequence). Between the trimmed V and J ends, which lost 0 bases and 3 bases, there was a span of 12 bases. The CDR3 length is 16 residues. CDR3 region: CAWSVQGGGYNSPLHF. CDR3 in DNA: TGTGCCTGGAGTGTACAAGGGGGAGGCTATAATTCACCCCTCCACTTT.

Concerning this clone: Other DNA sequences of this sample code for an identical CDR3. The chain has TRBV7-2 and TRBJ1-5, with D possibly matching TRBD1 (6 bases). Trimming removed 5 bases at V and 7 bases at J, with 15 bases between. Per the germline V gene, CDR1 is SGHTA and CDR2 is FQGNSA. The CDR3 covers 14 residues. CDR3 amino acids: CASSPQGLGQPQHF. CDR3 DNA sequence: TGTGCCAGCAGCCCACAGGGCCTGGGACAGCCCCAGCATTTT.

The chain links TRBV9 to TRBJ2-3; 8 bases fit TRBD1. V was clipped by 3 bases and J by 6 bases; unmatched bases: 6. The CDR3 loop spans 14 amino acids. Germline V lookup: CDR1 SGDLS, CDR2 YYNGEE. CDR3 nucleotide sequence: TGTGCCAGCAGCGCCACAGGGGGTCAGGATACGCAGTATTTT. This translates into CASSATGGQDTQYF.

Here the CDR3 DNA reads TGCAGTGCTAGTAACTTCCGGGAGGTTATCGGCTATGGCTACACCTTC. Its protein is CSASNFREVIGYGYTF. J is TRBJ1-2 and V is TRBV20-1; the D is unclear. The ends were cut back, 3 bases at V and 4 bases at J, with 21 bases in the middle. This CDR3 has 16 residues. The germline V gene has CDR1 DFQATT and CDR2 SNEGSKA (reference sequence).

The gene calls are TRBV2 and TRBJ2-7, with D perhaps assigned TRBD1 or TRBD2 (6 bases each). The germline V gene encodes CDR1 SNHLY and CDR2 FYNNEI. The CDR3 runs 12 residues. Trimming took 10 bases from V and 3 from J, leaving 13 bases between them. For the CDR3, the DNA is TGTGCCACGGGGGCCGGCTACTACGAGCAGTACTTC. Translated: CATGAGYYEQYF.

The gene calls are TRBV19 and TRBJ1-6; unclear D gene. The V end lost 10 bases, the J end lost 4 bases, and 23 bases lay between the germline ends. The CDR3 runs 17 residues. The V gene's germline CDR1 is LNHDA and CDR2 SQIVND (reference sequence). The CDR3 coding sequence is TGTGCCACCAGATCCACGGAGGGATCACCTTATAATTCACCCCTCCACTTT. Translation gives CATRSTEGSPYNSPLHF.

The chain links TRBV7-2 to TRBJ1-2, with D perhaps matching TRBD1 (5 bases). V lost 1 base to trimming and J lost 7 bases, with 13 bases between them. Germline V CDR1 and CDR2: SGHTA, FQGNSA. There are 14 residues in the CDR3. CDR3: CASSLGSGSIGYTF. The CDR3, as DNA: TGTGCCAGCAGCTTAGGGTCAGGGTCTATTGGCTACACCTTC.

The chain links TRBV13 to TRBJ1-1; the D gene is possibly TRBD1 (5 bases). The CDR3 is 15 residues long. The V end lost 2 bases, the J end lost 2 bases, and 12 bases lay between the germline ends. Germline values: CDR1 PRHDT, CDR2 FYEKMQ (reference sequence). CDR3 sequence: CASSLKGVGNTEAFF. The CDR3 coding sequence is TGTGCCAGCAGCTTAAAAGGGGTAGGTAACACTGAAGCTTTCTTT.

This clone occurred once. The J gene is TRBJ1-3, the V gene TRBV7-2; unclear D gene. This CDR3 comprises 16 residues. CDR1 and CDR2 from the germline V gene are SGHTA and FQGNSA. V lost 0 bases and J 2 bases, leaving 11 bases between the germline ends. The CDR3 loop reads CASSLAGGPTGNTIYF. CDR3 nucleotides: TGTGCCAGCAGCTTAGCGGGAGGTCCCACTGGAAACACCATATATTTT.

V usage is TRBV6-1 and J usage is TRBJ1-2; D gene uncertain. The CDR3 totals 13 residues. The V gene's germline CDR1 is MNHNS and CDR2 SASEGT. V was shortened by 4 bases and J by 4 bases, with 10 bases between the two germline ends. The CDR3 DNA follows: TGTGCCAGCAGTGCAGCGGGCCTCTATGGCTACACCTTC. Translation gives CASSAAGLYGYTF.

Notes on this clone: Other nucleotide sequences in the sample specify the same CDR3. V gene TRBV5-1 combines with J gene TRBJ2-5; D is undetermined. CDR1 is SGHRS, CDR2 YFSETQ, per germline. This CDR3 comprises 12 residues. Deletions cut 0 bases from V and 5 bases from J, with 5 bases between. The CDR3 region has the DNA TGCGCCAGCAGCTTGGTAGGGGAGACCCAGTACTTC. The encoded protein is CASSLVGETQYF.

The chain employs TRBV7-3 and TRBJ1-1; TRBD1 is a possible D gene (5 bases). V lost 3 bases, J lost 2 bases, and 7 bases lay in between. The length of the CDR3 is 13 residues. Germline assignment: CDR1 SGHTA and CDR2 FQGTGA. The DNA for the CDR3 is TGTGCCAGCAGCTTCCAGGGAAACACTGAAGCTTTCTTT. This gives the protein CASSFQGNTEAFF. Complete variable domain (other parts from reference TRBV7-3 and TRBJ1-1): GAGVSQTPSNKVTEKGKYVELRCDPISGHTALYWYRQSLGQGPEFLIYFQGTGAADDSGLPNDRFFAVRPEGSVSTLKIQRTERGDSAVYLCASSFQGNTEAFFGQGTRLTVV.